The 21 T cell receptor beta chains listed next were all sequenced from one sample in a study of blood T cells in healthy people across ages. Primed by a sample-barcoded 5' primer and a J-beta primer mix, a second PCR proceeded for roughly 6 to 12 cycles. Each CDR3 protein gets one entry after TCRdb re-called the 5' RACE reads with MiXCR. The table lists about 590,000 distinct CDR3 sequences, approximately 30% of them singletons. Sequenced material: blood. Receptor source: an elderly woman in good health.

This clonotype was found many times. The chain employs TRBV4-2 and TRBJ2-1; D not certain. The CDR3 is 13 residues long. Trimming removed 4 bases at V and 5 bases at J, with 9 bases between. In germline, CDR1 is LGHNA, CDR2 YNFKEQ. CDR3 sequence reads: CASSRQTDNEQFF. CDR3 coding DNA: TGTGCCAGCAGCCGCCAAACGGACAATGAGCAGTTCTTC.

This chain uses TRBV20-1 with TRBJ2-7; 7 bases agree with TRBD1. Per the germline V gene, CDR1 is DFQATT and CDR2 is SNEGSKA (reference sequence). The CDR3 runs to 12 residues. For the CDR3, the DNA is TGCAGCTCGGGACAGAGCTCCTACGAGCAGTACTTC. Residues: CSSGQSSYEQYF.

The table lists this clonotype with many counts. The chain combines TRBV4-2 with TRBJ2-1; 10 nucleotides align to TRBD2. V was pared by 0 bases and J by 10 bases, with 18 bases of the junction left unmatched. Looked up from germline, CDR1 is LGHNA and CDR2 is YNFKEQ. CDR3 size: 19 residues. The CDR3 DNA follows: TGTGCCAGCAGCCAAGATCGTTTTGAGGGTAGCGGGGGGCCGGGAGAGCAGTTCTTC. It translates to CASSQDRFEGSGGPGEQFF.

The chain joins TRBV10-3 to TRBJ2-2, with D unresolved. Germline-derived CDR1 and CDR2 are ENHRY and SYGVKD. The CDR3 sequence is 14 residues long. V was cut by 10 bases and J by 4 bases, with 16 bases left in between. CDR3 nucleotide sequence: TGTGCCACTAATTGGGTAGCAGGCACCGGGGAGCTGTTTTTT. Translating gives CATNWVAGTGELFF.

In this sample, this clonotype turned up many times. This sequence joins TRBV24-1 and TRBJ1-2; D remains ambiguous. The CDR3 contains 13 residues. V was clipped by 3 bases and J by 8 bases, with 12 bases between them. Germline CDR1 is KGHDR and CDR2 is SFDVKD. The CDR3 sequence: CATSDPAGVGYTF. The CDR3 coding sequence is TGTGCCACCAGTGATCCAGCGGGAGTCGGCTACACCTTC.

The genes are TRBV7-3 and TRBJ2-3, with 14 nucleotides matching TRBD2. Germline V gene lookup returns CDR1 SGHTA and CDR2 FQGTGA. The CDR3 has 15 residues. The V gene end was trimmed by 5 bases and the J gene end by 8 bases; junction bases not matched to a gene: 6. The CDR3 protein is CASSQTSGGAGTQYF. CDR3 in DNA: TGTGCCAGCAGCCAGACTAGCGGGGGGGCCGGTACGCAGTATTTT.

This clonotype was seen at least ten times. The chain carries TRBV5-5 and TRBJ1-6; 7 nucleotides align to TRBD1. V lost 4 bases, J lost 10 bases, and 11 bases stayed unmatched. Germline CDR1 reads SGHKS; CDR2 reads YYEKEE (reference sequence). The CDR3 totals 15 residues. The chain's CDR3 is CASSSTGDAGSPLHF. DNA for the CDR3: TGTGCCAGCAGCAGTACAGGGGACGCGGGATCACCCCTCCACTTT.

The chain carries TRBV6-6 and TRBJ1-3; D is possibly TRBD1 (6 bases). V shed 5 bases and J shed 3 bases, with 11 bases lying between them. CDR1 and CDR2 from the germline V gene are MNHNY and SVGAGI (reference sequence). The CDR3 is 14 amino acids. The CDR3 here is CASSRDTIGNTIYF. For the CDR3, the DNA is TGTGCCAGCAGTAGGGACACTATTGGAAACACCATATATTTT.

The CDR3, as DNA: TGTGCCAGCAGCTACAGCACAACTAATGAAAAACTGTTTTTT. Translation gives CASSYSTTNEKLFF. The chain joins TRBV7-2 to TRBJ1-4; D is unclear. Deletions cut 4 bases from V and 0 bases from J, with 6 bases between. The germline V gene has CDR1 SGHTA and CDR2 FQGNSA. The CDR3 is 14 amino acids.

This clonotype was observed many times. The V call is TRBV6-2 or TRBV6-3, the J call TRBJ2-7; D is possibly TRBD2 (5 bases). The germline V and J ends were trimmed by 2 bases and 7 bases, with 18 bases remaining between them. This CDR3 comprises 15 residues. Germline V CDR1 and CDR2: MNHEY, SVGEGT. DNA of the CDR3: TGTGCCAGCAGTTACGCGGGCCTTTCCAGATCGGAGCAGTACTTC. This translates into CASSYAGLSRSEQYF.

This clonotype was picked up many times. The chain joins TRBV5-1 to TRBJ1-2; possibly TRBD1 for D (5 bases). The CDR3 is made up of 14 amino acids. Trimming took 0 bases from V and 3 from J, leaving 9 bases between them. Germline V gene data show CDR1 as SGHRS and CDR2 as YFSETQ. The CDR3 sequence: CASSLASQDYGYTF. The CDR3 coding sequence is TGCGCCAGCAGCTTGGCGTCACAGGACTATGGCTACACCTTC.

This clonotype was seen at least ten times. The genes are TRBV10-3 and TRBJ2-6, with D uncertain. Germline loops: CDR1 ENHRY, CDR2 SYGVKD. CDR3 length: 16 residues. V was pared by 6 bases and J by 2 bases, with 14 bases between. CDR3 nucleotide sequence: TGTGCCATCAGCCCGAACAGACAAGCTGGGGCCAACGTCCTGACTTTC. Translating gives CAISPNRQAGANVLTF.

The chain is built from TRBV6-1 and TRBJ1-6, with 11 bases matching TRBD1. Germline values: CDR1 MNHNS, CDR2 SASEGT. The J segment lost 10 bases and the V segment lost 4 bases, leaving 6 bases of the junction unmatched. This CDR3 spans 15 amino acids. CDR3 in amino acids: CASSGGQGVGSPLHF. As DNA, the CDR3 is TGTGCCAGCAGTGGGGGACAGGGGGTAGGATCACCCCTCCACTTT.

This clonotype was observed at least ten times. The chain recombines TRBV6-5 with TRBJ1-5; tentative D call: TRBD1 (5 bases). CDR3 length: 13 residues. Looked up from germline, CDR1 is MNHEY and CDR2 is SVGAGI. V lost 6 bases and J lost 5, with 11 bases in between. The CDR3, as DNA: TGTGCCAGCAGCTACACGGGGGATCAGCCCCAGCATTTT. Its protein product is CASSYTGDQPQHF.

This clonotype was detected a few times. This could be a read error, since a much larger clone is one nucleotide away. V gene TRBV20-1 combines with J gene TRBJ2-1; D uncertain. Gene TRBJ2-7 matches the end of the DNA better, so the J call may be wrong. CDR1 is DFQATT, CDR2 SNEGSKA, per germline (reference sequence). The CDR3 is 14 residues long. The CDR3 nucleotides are TGCAGTGCTAGGTGGCTAGGCTTTAGAAATGAGCAGTACTTC. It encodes CSARWLGFRNEQYF.

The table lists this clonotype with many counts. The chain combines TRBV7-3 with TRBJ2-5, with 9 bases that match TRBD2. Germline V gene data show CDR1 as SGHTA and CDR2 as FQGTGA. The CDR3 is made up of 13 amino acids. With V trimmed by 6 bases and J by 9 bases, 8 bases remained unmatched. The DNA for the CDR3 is TGTGCCAGCAGTCGAGCGGGGGGTAACGCCCAGTACTTC. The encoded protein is CASSRAGGNAQYF. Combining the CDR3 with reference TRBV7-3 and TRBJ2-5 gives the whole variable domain GAGVSQTPSNKVTEKGKYVELRCDPISGHTALYWYRQSLGQGPEFLIYFQGTGAADDSGLPNDRFFAVRPEGSVSTLKIQRTERGDSAVYLCASSRAGGNAQYFGPGTRLLVL.

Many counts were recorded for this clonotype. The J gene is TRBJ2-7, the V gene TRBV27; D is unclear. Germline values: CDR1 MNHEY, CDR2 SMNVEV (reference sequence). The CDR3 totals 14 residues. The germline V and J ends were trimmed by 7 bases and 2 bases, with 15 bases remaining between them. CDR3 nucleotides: TGTGCCAGCAAGATGGGGTCCCTGGCCTACGAGCAGTACTTC. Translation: CASKMGSLAYEQYF.

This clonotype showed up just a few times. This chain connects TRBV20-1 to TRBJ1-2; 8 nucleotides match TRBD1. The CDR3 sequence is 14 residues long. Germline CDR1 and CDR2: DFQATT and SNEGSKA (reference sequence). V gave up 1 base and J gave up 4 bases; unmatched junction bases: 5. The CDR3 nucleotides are TGCAGTGCTAGAGGCGGACAGGGTTTCTATGGCTACACCTTC. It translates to CSARGGQGFYGYTF.

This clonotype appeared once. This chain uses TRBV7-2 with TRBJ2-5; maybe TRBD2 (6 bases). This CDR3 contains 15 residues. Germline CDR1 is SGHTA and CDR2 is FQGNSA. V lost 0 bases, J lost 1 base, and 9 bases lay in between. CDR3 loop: CASSLARGTQETQYF. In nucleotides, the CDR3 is TGTGCCAGCAGCTTAGCCCGGGGGACCCAAGAGACCCAGTACTTC.

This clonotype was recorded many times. The CDR3 DNA sequence: TGTGCCAGCAGTTACTCTGCAGGGCCTAGGAGAGAGACCCAGTACTTC. The encoded protein is CASSYSAGPRRETQYF. The V and J genes are TRBV6-2 or TRBV6-3 and TRBJ2-5, with a tentative D call TRBD1 (5 bases). Trimming shortened V by 0 bases and J by 4 bases, and 15 bases separated the two germline ends. Germline CDR1 MNHEY, CDR2 SVGEGT. The CDR3 runs to 16 residues.

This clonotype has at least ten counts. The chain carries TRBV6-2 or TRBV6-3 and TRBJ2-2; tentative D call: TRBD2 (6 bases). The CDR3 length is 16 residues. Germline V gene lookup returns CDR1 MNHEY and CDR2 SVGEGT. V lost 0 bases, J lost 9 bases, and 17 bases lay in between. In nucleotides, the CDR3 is TGTGCCAGCAGTTACTCCGTGGGGGGAACTGACTGGGAGCTGTTTTTT. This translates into CASSYSVGGTDWELFF.